Listed below are T cell receptor beta chains from one sample, sequenced in a study of blood T cells in healthy people across ages. Via MiXCR, TCRdb re-called the 5' RACE reads, giving one row per CDR3 protein. The sample includes about 680,000 distinct CDR3 sequences, about half of them seen just once. The sequenced sample was blood. These receptors all stem from a woman aged 55-70 years in good health. The CDR3 runs from the conserved cysteine through the conserved F or W. A D gene is named only where the DNA matches it firmly. Not all rows give a size; the values are once, few, many and, for expanded clones, a class.

d_gene,v_gene,abundance,j_gene,CDR3aa,CDR3nt
TRBD2,TRBV4-2,few,TRBJ2-5,CASSQDGTSGETQYF,TGTGCCAGCAGCCAAGATGGGACTAGTGGCGAGACCCAGTACTTC
-,TRBV9,few,TRBJ2-5,CASSVDPGSGTQYF,TGTGCCAGCAGCGTAGATCCGGGATCGGGGACGCAGTACTTC
-,TRBV7-2,-,TRBJ1-1,CASSVTRDGRSFF,TGTGCCAGCAGCGTAACCCGGGACGGACGAAGTTTCTTT
TRBD2,TRBV20-1,-,TRBJ2-7,CSARSGGGAYEQYF,TGCAGTGCTAGATCCGGGGGGGGTGCCTACGAGCAGTACTTC
-,TRBV6-2/TRBV6-3,-,TRBJ2-1,CASRGETAYNEQFF,TGTGCCAGCAGGGGGGAGACAGCGTACAATGAGCAGTTCTTC
-,TRBV5-6,few,TRBJ1-2,CASSLGRSGGYTF,TGTGCCAGCAGCTTGGGACGTTCGGGAGGCTACACCTTC
-,TRBV18,-,TRBJ1-2,CASSPPTGNGYTF,TGTGCCAGCTCACCACCGACGGGGAATGGCTACACCTTC
-,TRBV9,few,TRBJ2-1,CASSPAGAQYNEQFF,TGTGCCAGCAGCCCCGCGGGGGCCCAGTACAATGAGCAGTTCTTC
TRBD1,TRBV3-1,-,TRBJ1-2,CASSQWDRRDYGYTF,TGTGCCAGCAGCCAATGGGACAGAAGGGACTATGGCTACACCTTC
-,TRBV4-2,few,TRBJ2-7,CASSQVSVMASSYEQYF,TGTGCCAGCAGCCAAGTCTCGGTAATGGCGTCGTCTTACGAGCAGTACTTC
TRBD2,TRBV20-1,few,TRBJ2-1,CSAWTSGSSYNEQFF,TGCAGTGCATGGACTAGCGGAAGCTCCTACAATGAGCAGTTCTTC
TRBD2,TRBV20-1,many,TRBJ2-1,CSAYGWETSGSTSYNEQFF,TGCAGTGCTTACGGGTGGGAGACTAGCGGGTCTACCTCCTACAATGAGCAGTTCTTC
TRBD1,TRBV20-1,-,TRBJ2-7,CSARGSPGQQSYEQYF,TGCAGTGCTAGAGGGTCCCCGGGACAGCAATCCTACGAGCAGTACTTC
TRBD1,TRBV4-3,few,TRBJ2-7,CASSQDWRQGDYEQYF,TGCGCCAGCAGCCAAGATTGGAGACAGGGGGACTACGAGCAGTACTTC
TRBD2,TRBV7-2,-,TRBJ2-5,CASSLVTAGGSETQYF,TGTGCCAGCAGCTTAGTAACAGCGGGAGGTTCAGAGACCCAGTACTTC
-,TRBV29-1,-,TRBJ1-1,CSVAGNMNTEAFF,TGCAGCGTTGCGGGGAACATGAACACTGAAGCTTTCTTT
-,TRBV29-1,-,TRBJ2-3,CSVGWGSDTQYF,TGCAGCGTCGGGTGGGGGTCAGATACGCAGTATTTT
-,TRBV2,-,TRBJ2-6,CARLPGANVLTF,TGTGCCCGCCTCCCGGGGGCCAACGTCCTGACTTTC
-,TRBV6-2/TRBV6-3,few,TRBJ1-1,CASRPAKNTEAFF,TGTGCCAGCAGGCCGGCTAAGAACACTGAAGCTTTCTTT
TRBD2,TRBV5-1,-,TRBJ2-1,CASSLGGTSKGEQFF,TGCGCCAGCAGCTTGGGAGGGACTAGTAAGGGGGAGCAGTTCTTC
-,TRBV20-1,-,TRBJ2-1,CSARVPVGNNEQFF,TGCAGTGCTAGGGTCCCGGTCGGTAACAATGAGCAGTTCTTC
-,TRBV6-6,few,TRBJ2-4,CASTPGGGVTKNIQYF,TGTGCCAGCACCCCCGGTGGGGGAGTAACCAAAAACATTCAGTACTTC
-,TRBV5-1,few,TRBJ2-1,CASSIGLDNEQFF,TGCGCCAGCAGCATCGGACTGGACAATGAGCAGTTCTTC
-,TRBV15,-,TRBJ2-7,CATSRDKAGAASKVTHEQYF,TGTGCCACCAGCAGAGATAAGGCAGGGGCAGCTTCAAAGGTAACCCACGAGCAGTACTTC
-,TRBV2,-,TRBJ2-5,CASSDLSAGGGETQYF,TGTGCCAGCAGTGACCTATCGGCAGGGGGAGGGGAGACCCAGTACTTC
-,TRBV7-9,-,TRBJ1-2,CASSTLGDYGYTF,TGTGCCAGCAGCACTCTGGGGGATTATGGCTACACCTTC
-,TRBV11-2,-,TRBJ2-5,CASMLGLRETQYF,TGTGCCAGCATGCTAGGACTGAGGGAGACCCAGTACTTC
-,TRBV12-3/TRBV12-4,few,TRBJ2-2,CASSLTSGELFF,TGTGCCAGCAGTTTGACTAGCGGGGAGCTGTTTTTT
TRBD1,TRBV15,-,TRBJ2-7,CATSPGDRPYEQYF,TGTGCCACCAGCCCCGGGGACAGACCCTACGAGCAGTACTTC
-,TRBV5-1,-,TRBJ1-2,CASSLDLGWGSTF,TGCGCCAGCAGCTTGGATCTAGGATGGGGTTCCACCTTC
TRBD1,TRBV29-1,-,TRBJ1-1,CSAVTGSTEAFF,TGCAGCGCCGTGACAGGGTCCACTGAAGCTTTCTTT
-,TRBV28,-,TRBJ2-2,CATQGSLNTGELFF,TGTGCCACGCAGGGTTCTTTGAACACCGGGGAGCTGTTTTTT
TRBD2,TRBV5-1,-,TRBJ2-3,CASSFGLAGRDTQYF,TGCGCCAGCAGCTTCGGACTAGCGGGGAGGGATACGCAGTATTTT
TRBD2,TRBV5-1,-,TRBJ2-5,CASRRLADNEQYF,TGCGCCAGCAGAAGGCTAGCGGACAATGAGCAGTACTTC
-,TRBV9,-,TRBJ2-1,CTSSLTGIQTYNEQFF,TGTACCAGCAGCTTAACCGGGATCCAAACCTACAATGAGCAGTTCTTC
-,TRBV18,few,TRBJ2-1,CASSPSPARKKYNEQFF,TGTGCCAGCTCACCATCTCCCGCCCGCAAGAAATACAATGAGCAGTTCTTC
TRBD1,TRBV29-1,-,TRBJ1-1,CSVHTTGATEAFF,TGCAGCGTCCATACCACAGGGGCCACTGAAGCTTTCTTT
-,TRBV5-1,-,TRBJ1-5,CASSLEPQDGNQPQHF,TGCGCCAGCAGCTTGGAACCCCAGGACGGGAATCAGCCCCAGCATTTT
-,TRBV4-3,-,TRBJ1-6,CASSQGPQGYNSPLHF,TGCGCCAGCAGCCAAGGGCCCCAGGGGTATAATTCACCCCTCCACTTT
TRBD1,TRBV11-1,-,TRBJ2-7,CASSLRGRLSSYNEQYF,TGTGCCAGCAGCTTAAGGGGGCGGCTGAGCTCCTACAATGAGCAGTACTTC
-,TRBV20-1,-,TRBJ1-2,CSARDGANYGYTF,TGCAGTGCTAGAGACGGAGCTAACTATGGCTACACCTTC
-,TRBV7-2,-,TRBJ2-7,CASSLMRRGRPTYEQYF,TGTGCCAGCAGCTTAATGAGGAGGGGGAGACCTACCTACGAGCAGTACTTC
-,TRBV6-5,-,TRBJ2-1,CASSEESYNEQFF,TGTGCCAGCAGTGAGGAATCCTACAATGAGCAGTTCTTC
-,TRBV7-2,-,TRBJ2-3,CASSLAGTLDTQYF,TGTGCCAGCAGCTTAGCTGGGACACTCGATACGCAGTATTTT
TRBD1,TRBV7-2,-,TRBJ1-4,CASSRQGGVEKLFF,TGTGCCAGCAGCAGACAGGGAGGCGTTGAAAAACTGTTTTTT
TRBD2,TRBV24-1,-,TRBJ2-1,CATSDLWASGNNEQFF,TGTGCCACCAGTGATTTGTGGGCTAGCGGGAACAATGAGCAGTTCTTC
-,TRBV14,-,TRBJ2-5,CASSQGVHAGETQYF,TGTGCCAGCAGCCAAGGGGTCCATGCGGGGGAGACCCAGTACTTC
-,TRBV20-1,few,TRBJ2-5,CSALGFYSKFSGETQYF,TGCAGTGCCCTAGGGTTCTATTCTAAGTTCTCCGGGGAGACCCAGTACTTC